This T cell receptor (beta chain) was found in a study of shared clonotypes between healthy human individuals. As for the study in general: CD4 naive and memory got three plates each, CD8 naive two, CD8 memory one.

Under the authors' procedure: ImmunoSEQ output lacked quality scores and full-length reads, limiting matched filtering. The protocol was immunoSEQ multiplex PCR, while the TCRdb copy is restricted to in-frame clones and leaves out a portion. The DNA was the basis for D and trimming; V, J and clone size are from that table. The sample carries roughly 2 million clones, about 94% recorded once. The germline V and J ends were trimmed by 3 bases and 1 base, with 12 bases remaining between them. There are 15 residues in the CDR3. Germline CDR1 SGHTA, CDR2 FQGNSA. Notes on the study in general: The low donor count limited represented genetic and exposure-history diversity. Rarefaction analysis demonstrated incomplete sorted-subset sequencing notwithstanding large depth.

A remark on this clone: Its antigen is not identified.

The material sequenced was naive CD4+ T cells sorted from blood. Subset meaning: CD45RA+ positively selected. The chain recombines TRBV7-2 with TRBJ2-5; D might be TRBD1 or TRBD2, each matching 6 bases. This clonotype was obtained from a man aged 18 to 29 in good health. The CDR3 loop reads CASSLGGAGQETQYF. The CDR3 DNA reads TGTGCCAGCAGCTTGGGGGGCGCTGGCCAAGAGACCCAGTACTTC.